The present T cell receptor (beta chain) was sequenced within a study of T cell repertoires in cytomegalovirus infection. Study-level background: Public TCR beta signatures were indicative of both CMV infection and a matching HLA type. Whole-study results and caveats: Of the TCR beta families, the public ones yielded a cumulative frequency that identified carriers of CMV plus the relevant HLA. What dominated the ex vivo response were HLA-C-restricted CMV-specific TCR beta clonotypes.

TCRdb ran MiXCR on the reads and lists one entry per CDR3 protein. The sample consists of 310,000 or so distinct CDR3 sequences, about a tenth of them appearing once. This clonotype showed up many times. No antigen is known for it. The V and J ends lost 2 bases and 0 bases respectively, with 5 bases between them. The germline gives CDR1 MNHEY, CDR2 SVGEGT. The CDR3 consists of 13 residues. Material: PBMCs. The rearrangement joins TRBV6-2 or TRBV6-3 to TRBJ2-7; no firm D call. This TCR came from a human donor in good health (CMV status not recorded). Some clones in this sample may be carry-over from other donors' samples. Here the CDR3 DNA reads TGTGCCAGCAGTTACAGAAACTCCTACGAGCAGTACGTC. This codes for CASSYRNSYEQYV.